What follows are 21 T cell receptor beta chains derived from one specimen sequenced in a study of cytomegalovirus exposure and HLA in healthy donors. Amplification used 60 Vbeta primers and 13 Jbeta primers. Assay: immunoSEQ multiplex PCR; the TCRdb copy retains only in-frame clones and omits some. The table includes more than 80,000 clones, approximately 71% detected once. The specimen was PBMCs. All receptors come from a man aged 40-49 years in good health and CMV-seronegative.

This clone was seen a few times. This chain links TRBV5-1 with TRBJ2-1; 8 bases line up with TRBD2. The germline V gene encodes CDR1 SGHRS and CDR2 YFSETQ. The CDR3 runs 15 residues. J lost 7 bases, V lost 0 bases, and 6 bases had no gene match. CDR3 sequence (DNA): TGCGCCAGCAGCTTGGAAGCGGGGGCTAGGAATGAGCAGTTCTTC. Protein: CASSLEAGARNEQFF.

V is TRBV5-6 and J is TRBJ1-2; 7 positions match TRBD1. The CDR3 spans 13 residues. V trimming: 4 bases; J trimming: 4 bases; junction bases outside the gene matches: 4. Germline CDR1 reads SGHDT; CDR2 reads YYEEEE. The CDR3 loop reads CASSMGQLYGYTF. DNA of the CDR3: TGTGCCAGCAGCATGGGACAGCTCTATGGCTACACCTTC.

V gene TRBV2 combines with J gene TRBJ2-7; D not resolved. Trimming pared 6 bases from V and 6 bases from J, leaving 9 bases between. The germline gives CDR1 SNHLY, CDR2 FYNNEI. The CDR3 totals 11 residues. The CDR3 is CASSGESEQYF. The CDR3 coding sequence is TGTGCCAGCAGCGGAGAAAGCGAGCAGTACTTC. Variable domain in full (rest from reference TRBV2 and TRBJ2-7): EPEVTQTPSHQVTQMGQEVILRCVPISNHLYFYWYRQILGQKVEFLVSFYNNEISEKSEIFDDQFSVERPDGSNFTLKIRSTKLEDSAMYFCASSGESEQYFGPGTRLTVT.

V usage is TRBV11-2 and J usage is TRBJ2-7; 8 positions match TRBD1. This CDR3 comprises 15 residues. Germline CDR1 SGHAT, CDR2 FQNNGV. Trimming at V came to 5 bases and at J to 3 bases, leaving 9 bases not matched to a gene. The CDR3 DNA sequence: TGTGCCAGCAGCACCTCCGGGACAGGCTTCTACGAGCAGTACTTC. It yields the protein CASSTSGTGFYEQYF.

A few counts support this clone. The chain couples TRBV6-1 to TRBJ2-7; TRBD2 agrees at 12 bases. The V gene end was trimmed by 5 bases and the J gene end by 0 bases; junction bases not matched to a gene: 2. Germline assignment: CDR1 MNHNS and CDR2 SASEGT. The CDR3 runs 15 residues. CDR3 region: CASSPTSGSSYEQYF. CDR3 DNA: TGTGCCAGCAGTCCGACTAGCGGGAGCTCCTACGAGCAGTACTTC.

About this clone itself: This same CDR3 is encoded by further DNA sequences in the sample. The J gene is TRBJ1-2, the V gene TRBV5-4; D possibly corresponds to TRBD1 (6 bases). CDR3 size: 13 residues. Per the germline V gene, CDR1 is SGHNT and CDR2 is YYREEE (reference sequence). Trimming removed 0 bases at V and 3 bases at J, with 6 bases between. CDR3 protein: CASSLGQDYGYTF. The CDR3 DNA reads TGTGCCAGCAGCTTGGGACAGGACTATGGCTACACCTTC.

The chain recombines TRBV19 with TRBJ1-6; a weak D match, TRBD1 (6 bases). Trimming removed 6 bases at V and 4 bases at J, with 16 bases between. Germline-derived CDR1 and CDR2 are LNHDA and SQIVND (reference sequence). The CDR3 sequence is 16 residues long. The DNA for the CDR3 is TGTGCCAGTAGACAAGACGGGACACCGTATAATTCACCCCTCCACTTT. As protein: CASRQDGTPYNSPLHF.

V and J are TRBV5-1 and TRBJ1-1; 9 nucleotides match TRBD1. Germline-derived CDR1 and CDR2 are SGHRS and YFSETQ. The CDR3 loop spans 17 amino acids. The ends lost 5 bases at V and 2 bases at J; junction bases unmatched: 13. The CDR3 DNA is TGCGCCAGCAGTGCCGGGACAGGGTTGATTGGTAACACTGAAGCTTTCTTT. This gives the protein CASSAGTGLIGNTEAFF. Filled out from reference TRBV5-1 and TRBJ1-1, the complete variable domain reads KAGVTQTPRYLIKTRGQQVTLSCSPISGHRSVSWYQQTPGQGLQFLFEYFSETQRNKGNFPGRFSGRQFSNSRSEMNVSTLELGDSALYLCASSAGTGLIGNTEAFFGQGTRLTVV.

For this clone: A read error may produce the germline difference seen at one junction end. The chain has TRBV7-9 and TRBJ2-3; 9 bases line up with TRBD1. Germline CDR1 and CDR2: SEHNR and FQNEAQ (reference sequence). This CDR3 comprises 17 residues. The CDR3 is CSSSLLGDRVGSHTQYF. In DNA, the CDR3 is TGTTCCAGCAGCTTGCTAGGGGACAGGGTAGGCTCGCATACGCAGTATTTT. Drawing the rest from reference TRBV7-9 and TRBJ2-3, the complete variable domain is DTGVSQNPRHKITKRGQNVTFRCDPISEHNRLYWYRQTLGQGPEFLTYFQNEAQLEKSRLLSDRFSAERPKGSFSTLEIQRTEQGDSAMYLCSSSLLGDRVGSHTQYFGPGTRLTVL.

This clone was detected a few times. The genes are TRBV18 and TRBJ1-1; TRBD1 aligns across 7 bases. Looked up from germline, CDR1 is KGHSH and CDR2 is LQKENI. The CDR3 loop spans 15 amino acids. Losses at the gene ends were 3 bases for V and 4 bases for J; bases not matched to a gene: 8. The DNA for the CDR3 is TGTGCCAGCTCACCGGGCAGGGGGTTAGGCACTGAAGCTTTCTTT. Encoded protein: CASSPGRGLGTEAFF.

The V gene is TRBV5-1, the J gene TRBJ1-3, with 7 bases lining up with TRBD1. The J segment lost 3 bases and the V segment lost 4 bases, leaving 7 bases of the junction unmatched. Germline V CDR1 and CDR2: SGHRS, YFSETQ. This CDR3 has 15 residues. In DNA, the CDR3 is TGCGCCAGCAGCGGAGGGACAGTCGATGGAAACACCATATATTTT. Protein: CASSGGTVDGNTIYF. Complete variable domain (other parts from reference TRBV5-1 and TRBJ1-3): KAGVTQTPRYLIKTRGQQVTLSCSPISGHRSVSWYQQTPGQGLQFLFEYFSETQRNKGNFPGRFSGRQFSNSRSEMNVSTLELGDSALYLCASSGGTVDGNTIYFGEGSWLTVV.

The chain uses TRBV29-1 and TRBJ2-3; D might be TRBD2 (6 bases). Looked up from germline, CDR1 is SQVTM and CDR2 is ANQGSEA. CDR3 size: 13 residues. The V gene lost 4 bases and the J gene lost 2 bases, with 10 bases spanning the gap. CDR3 sequence (DNA): TGCAGCGTTGCCAGGACTAACACAGATACGCAGTATTTT. Its protein is CSVARTNTDTQYF.

This rearrangement joins TRBV6-6 to TRBJ2-2, with 7 bases aligning to TRBD1. V shed 2 bases, J shed 4 bases, and the junction held 4 bases outside the gene matches. This CDR3 has 15 residues. The germline gives CDR1 MNHNY, CDR2 SVGAGI (reference sequence). The CDR3 DNA is TGTGCCAGCAGTTACACAGCAGGGGGCACCGGGGAGCTGTTTTTT. Translating gives CASSYTAGGTGELFF.

This sequence joins TRBV15 and TRBJ2-1; D not certain. The germline V gene encodes CDR1 LNHNV and CDR2 YYDKDF (reference sequence). Trimming took 0 bases from V and 6 from J, leaving 12 bases between them. This CDR3 spans 15 amino acids. The CDR3 spells CATSRDLSLGNEQFF. The CDR3 bases are TGTGCCACCAGCAGAGATCTCTCCCTAGGCAATGAGCAGTTCTTC.

V is TRBV18 and J is TRBJ2-3; D perhaps matches TRBD1 (5 bases). In germline, CDR1 is KGHSH, CDR2 LQKENI. The CDR3 has 13 residues. Trimming shortened V by 0 bases and J by 4 bases, and 5 bases separated the two germline ends. The CDR3 DNA reads TGTGCCAGCTCACCACCGGGGCCAGATACGCAGTATTTT. Protein sequence: CASSPPGPDTQYF.

The CDR3 coding sequence is TGTGCCAGCAGTTATGGCTTGACAGACAATCAGCCCCAGCATTTT. It codes for CASSYGLTDNQPQHF. The chain carries TRBV7-2 and TRBJ1-5, with a weak D call TRBD1 (5 bases). This CDR3 is built from 15 residues. Germline values: CDR1 SGHTA, CDR2 FQGNSA. V lost 6 bases and J 3 bases, leaving 15 bases between the germline ends.

The genes are TRBV10-1 and TRBJ2-1; 16 bases are a match to TRBD2. CDR3 length equals 19 residues. The trim removed 0 bases at V and 6 bases at J, leaving 8 bases unmatched. Germline V gene data show CDR1 as WNHNN and CDR2 as SYGVQD (reference sequence). The CDR3 region has the DNA TGCGCCAGCAGTGAGTCGAGGGGACTAGCGGGGGGGACTGGCAATGAGCAGTTCTTC. It is translated as CASSESRGLAGGTGNEQFF.

The chain carries TRBV5-4 and TRBJ2-3; possible D gene TRBD2, 7 bases. Trimming cost V 5 bases and J 5 bases, with 21 bases left between them. CDR1 is SGHNT and CDR2 is YYREEE in the germline V gene (reference sequence). This CDR3 region has 16 residues. CDR3 protein: CASSWEGGAGVDTQYF. CDR3 DNA sequence: TGTGCCAGCAGTTGGGAGGGGGGGGCGGGAGTAGATACGCAGTATTTT. Full variable domain (missing parts from reference TRBV5-4 and TRBJ2-3): ETGVTQSPTHLIKTRGQQVTLRCSSQSGHNTVSWYQQALGQGPQFIFQYYREEENGRGNFPPRFSGLQFPNYSSELNVNALELDDSALYLCASSWEGGAGVDTQYFGPGTRLTVL.

This clone was detected only a few times. The chain carries TRBV9 and TRBJ1-2, with 9 nucleotides matching TRBD1. Germline loops: CDR1 SGDLS, CDR2 YYNGEE. The trim removed 3 bases at V and 7 bases at J, leaving 7 bases unmatched. The CDR3 length is 14 residues. DNA of the CDR3: TGTGCCAGCAGCGATACAGGGGGCGTTTCTGGCTACACCTTC. Protein sequence: CASSDTGGVSGYTF.

The CDR3 is CASSQGALGANVLTF. The CDR3 region has the DNA TGCGCCAGCAGCCAGGGGGCGCTTGGGGCCAACGTCCTGACTTTC. The chain carries TRBV5-1 and TRBJ2-6; 8 bases map to TRBD1. In germline, CDR1 is SGHRS, CDR2 YFSETQ. After removal of 4 bases from V and 3 bases from J, the junction contained 3 bases not matched to a gene. This CDR3 has 15 amino acids.

The rearrangement joins TRBV7-9 to TRBJ1-1; 7 bases agree with TRBD1. V trimming: 5 bases; J trimming: 2 bases; junction bases outside the gene matches: 11. This CDR3 is 16 amino acids long. CDR1 and CDR2 from the germline V gene are SEHNR and FQNEAQ (reference sequence). CDR3 sequence: CASSQPGGTENTEAFF. DNA of the CDR3: TGTGCCAGCAGCCAACCAGGGGGGACAGAAAACACTGAAGCTTTCTTT.